This T cell receptor (beta chain) was retrieved from a study of glioma-infiltrating T cells. Study results and caveats: Tissue and blood shared very few CDR3 sequences. Tissue-blood divergence was below expectation in non-neoplastic patients, above in gliomas.

Germline CDR1 is SQVTM and CDR2 is ANQGSEA. V was pared by 6 bases and J by 4 bases, with 7 bases of the junction left unmatched. This CDR3 comprises 14 residues. Amplification of TCR alpha and beta CDR3 regions from RNA used iRepertoire nested multiplex PCR. For one-step reverse transcription and amplification, about 85-400 ng of tissue mRNA or PBMC total RNA was used. TCRdb reprocessed the multiplex PCR reads with MiXCR, giving one entry per CDR3 protein. The sample lists approximately 120,000 distinct CDR3 sequences; 20% to 25% were seen once. Concerning this clonotype: The target antigen is unknown.

The sample comprised glioma tissue, nonneoplastic brain tissue, or PBMCs (not recorded which). The V gene is TRBV29-1, the J gene TRBJ2-2, with 8 positions matching TRBD1. This TCR came from a human donor with low-grade glioma or glioblastoma, undergoing nonglioma brain surgery, or in good health (not recorded which). The CDR3 DNA is TGCAGCGTCGGTGAGACAGGGGTCACCGGGGAGCTGTTTTTT. Translation: CSVGETGVTGELFF.